What follows are 8 T cell receptor beta chains derived from one specimen sequenced in a study of blood T cell repertoires in COVID-19. Sequenced by immunoSEQ multiplex PCR; TCRdb stores in-frame clones only, minus some. The sample consists of 200,000 or so clones, approximately 83% of them appearing once. Sequenced sample: PBMCs or T cells enriched from blood (not recorded which). The receptors derive from a middle-aged woman with acute COVID-19.

J is TRBJ2-3 and V is TRBV5-1; D possibly corresponds to TRBD1 (6 bases). Per germline, CDR1 SGHRS and CDR2 YFSETQ. V gave up 7 bases and J gave up 2 bases, with 14 bases separating them. The CDR3 runs to 14 residues. For the CDR3, the DNA is TGCGCCAGCTACCAGACAGGTAACACAGATACGCAGTATTTT. This gives the protein CASYQTGNTDTQYF. The variable domain in full, completed from reference TRBV5-1 and TRBJ2-3, reads KAGVTQTPRYLIKTRGQQVTLSCSPISGHRSVSWYQQTPGQGLQFLFEYFSETQRNKGNFPGRFSGRQFSNSRSEMNVSTLELGDSALYLCASYQTGNTDTQYFGPGTRLTVL.

V usage is TRBV12-3 or TRBV12-4 and J usage is TRBJ1-3, with D unclear. This CDR3 contains 12 residues. V lost 5 bases and J 3 bases, leaving 5 bases between the germline ends. CDR3 amino acids: CASSNYGNTIYF. CDR3 bases: TGTGCCAGCAGTAACTATGGAAACACCATATATTTT.

The chain has TRBV6-5 and TRBJ2-2, with TRBD1 matching 8 bases. V gave up 1 base and J gave up 7 bases; unmatched junction bases: 5. Germline V gene data show CDR1 as MNHEY and CDR2 as SVGAGI. The CDR3 consists of 15 residues. The chain's CDR3 is CASSYWTGLHGELFF. The CDR3 DNA reads as TGTGCCAGCAGTTACTGGACAGGGCTTCACGGGGAGCTGTTTTTT.

The chain employs TRBV5-8 and TRBJ2-5; 10 bases agree with TRBD2. The ends lost 4 bases at V and 0 bases at J; junction bases unmatched: 3. This CDR3 region has 15 residues. Germline V gene lookup returns CDR1 SGHTS and CDR2 YDEGEE. In nucleotides, the CDR3 is TGTGCCAGCAGCACCGGACTAGCGGACCAAGAGACCCAGTACTTC. Its protein is CASSTGLADQETQYF.

J is TRBJ2-7 and V is TRBV7-9; D possibly corresponds to TRBD2 (6 bases). This CDR3 is 17 amino acids long. Trimming removed 1 base from V and 7 bases from J, with 23 bases in between. Germline values: CDR1 SEHNR, CDR2 FQNEAQ (reference sequence). CDR3 region: CASSLGLDGSSEGEQYF. The CDR3 nucleotides are TGTGCCAGCAGCTTAGGGCTCGACGGCAGCTCGGAGGGGGAGCAGTACTTC.

The chain has TRBV19 and TRBJ1-5, with 10 bases aligning to TRBD1. Trimming cost V 6 bases and J 16 bases; bases outside gene matches: 9. This CDR3 is built from 12 residues. In germline, CDR1 is LNHDA, CDR2 SQIVND (reference sequence). As DNA, the CDR3 is TGTGCCAGTAGAGTCGCCGGGACAGGGGTACATTTT. It yields the protein CASRVAGTGVHF.

The chain couples TRBV9 to TRBJ2-2; TRBD2 matches at 14 bases. Losses at the gene ends were 3 bases for V and 2 bases for J; bases not matched to a gene: 9. The CDR3 is 19 amino acids. Per the germline V gene, CDR1 is SGDLS and CDR2 is YYNGEE. The CDR3 spells CASSGLLTSGRANTGELFF. In DNA form, the CDR3 reads TGTGCCAGCAGCGGCCTGCTGACTAGCGGGAGGGCCAACACCGGGGAGCTGTTTTTT.

The genes are TRBV2 and TRBJ1-5, with D tentatively TRBD1 (6 bases). The CDR3 is made up of 12 amino acids. V lost 6 bases and J 5 bases, leaving 8 bases between the germline ends. Germline CDR1 SNHLY, CDR2 FYNNEI. The CDR3 sequence: CASRSGDQPQHF. The CDR3 region has the DNA TGTGCCAGCAGATCAGGGGATCAGCCCCAGCATTTT.